This T cell receptor (beta chain) was sequenced for a study of radiotherapy plus CTLA-4 blockade in lung cancer. Overall study findings and caveats: After treatment with radiotherapy plus ipilimumab, TCR clones that came from the tumor expanded in blood.

Focal radiation was given together with CTLA-4 blockade (ipilimumab) to patients with chemo-refractory metastatic non-small-cell lung cancer. Sequencing was performed with immunoSEQ multiplex PCR; in TCRdb, only in-frame clones are kept and a portion is missing. The sample lists about 73,000 clones; around 86% were seen once. Notes on this clone: Its target is not known.

The sequence came from a human donor with non-small cell lung cancer that progressed on radiotherapy plus ipilimumab. The sequenced sample was peripheral blood, obtained from a patient treated with radiotherapy plus ipilimumab.

CDR3 amino acids: CASRPTSSGANVLTF. The CDR3 coding sequence is TGTGCCAGCAGGCCCACTAGCTCTGGGGCCAACGTCCTGACTTTC. The genes are TRBV6-6 and TRBJ2-6; TRBD2 might be the D (5 bases). This CDR3 spans 15 amino acids. V gave up 6 bases and J gave up 0 bases, with 9 bases separating them. Per the germline V gene, CDR1 is MNHNY and CDR2 is SVGAGI (reference sequence).